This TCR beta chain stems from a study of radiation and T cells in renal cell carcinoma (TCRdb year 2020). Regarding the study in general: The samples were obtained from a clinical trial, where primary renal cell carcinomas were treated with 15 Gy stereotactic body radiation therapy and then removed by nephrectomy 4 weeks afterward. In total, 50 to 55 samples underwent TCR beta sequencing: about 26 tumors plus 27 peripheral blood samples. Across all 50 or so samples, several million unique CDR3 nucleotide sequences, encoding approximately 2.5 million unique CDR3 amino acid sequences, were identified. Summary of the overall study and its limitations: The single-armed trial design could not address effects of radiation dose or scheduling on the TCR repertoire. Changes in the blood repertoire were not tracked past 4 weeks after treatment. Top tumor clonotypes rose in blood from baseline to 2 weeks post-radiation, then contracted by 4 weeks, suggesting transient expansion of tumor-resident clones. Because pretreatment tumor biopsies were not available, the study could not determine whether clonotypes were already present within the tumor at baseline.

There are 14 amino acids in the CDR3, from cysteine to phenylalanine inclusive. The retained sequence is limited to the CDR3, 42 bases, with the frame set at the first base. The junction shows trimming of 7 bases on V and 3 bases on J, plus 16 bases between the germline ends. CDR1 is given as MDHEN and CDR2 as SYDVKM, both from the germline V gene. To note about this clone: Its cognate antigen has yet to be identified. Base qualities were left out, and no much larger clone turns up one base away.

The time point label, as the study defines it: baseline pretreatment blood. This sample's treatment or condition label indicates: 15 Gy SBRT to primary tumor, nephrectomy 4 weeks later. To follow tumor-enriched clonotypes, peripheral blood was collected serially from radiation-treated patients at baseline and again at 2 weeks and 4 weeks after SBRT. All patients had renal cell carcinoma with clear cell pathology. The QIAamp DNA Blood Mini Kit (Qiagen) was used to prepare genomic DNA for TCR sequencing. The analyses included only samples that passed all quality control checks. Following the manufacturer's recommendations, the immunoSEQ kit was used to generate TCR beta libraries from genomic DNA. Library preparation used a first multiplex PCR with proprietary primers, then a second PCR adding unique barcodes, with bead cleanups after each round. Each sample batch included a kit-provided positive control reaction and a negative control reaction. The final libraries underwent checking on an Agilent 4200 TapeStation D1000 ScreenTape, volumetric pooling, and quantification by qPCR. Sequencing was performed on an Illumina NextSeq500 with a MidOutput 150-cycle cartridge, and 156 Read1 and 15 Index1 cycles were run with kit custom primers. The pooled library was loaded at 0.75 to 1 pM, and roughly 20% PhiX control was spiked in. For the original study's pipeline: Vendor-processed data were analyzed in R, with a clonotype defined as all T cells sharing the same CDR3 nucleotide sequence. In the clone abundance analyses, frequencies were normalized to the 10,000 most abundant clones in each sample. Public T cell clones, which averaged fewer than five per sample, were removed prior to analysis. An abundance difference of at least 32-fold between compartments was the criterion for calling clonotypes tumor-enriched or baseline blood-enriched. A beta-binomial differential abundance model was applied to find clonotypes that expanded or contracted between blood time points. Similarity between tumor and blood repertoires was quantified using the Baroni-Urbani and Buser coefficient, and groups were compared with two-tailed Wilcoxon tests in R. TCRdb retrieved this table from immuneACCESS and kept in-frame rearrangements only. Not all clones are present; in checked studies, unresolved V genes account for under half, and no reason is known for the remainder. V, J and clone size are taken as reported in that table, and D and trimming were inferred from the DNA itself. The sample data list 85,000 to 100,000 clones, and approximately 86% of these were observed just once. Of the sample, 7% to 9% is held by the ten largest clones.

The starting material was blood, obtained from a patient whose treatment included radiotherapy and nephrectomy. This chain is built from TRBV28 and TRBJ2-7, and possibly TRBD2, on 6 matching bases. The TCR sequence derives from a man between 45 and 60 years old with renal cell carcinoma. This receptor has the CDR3 CASIGRQGGYEQYF. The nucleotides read TGTGCCAGCATTGGGCGGCAGGGAGGCTACGAGCAGTACTTC.